The present T cell receptor beta chain was sequenced within a study of low-dose radiotherapy and immunotherapy resistance in tumors. Whole-study context: Cohort 1 was treated with 0.5 Gy per fraction at 2-week intervals, amounting to 6.5 Gy overall. Every two weeks, cyclophosphamide 200 mg/m2 was infused one day before radiation plus immunotherapy. Every two weeks patients got nivolumab 240 mg flat dose, plus ipilimumab 1 mg/kg every six weeks, intravenously.

Alpha and beta chains were covered, as first-strand cDNA relied on TRAV- and TRBV-specific primers. Using a constant-region primer together with a V-primer adapter, TCRs were subjected to roughly 18 PCR cycles of amplification. Isolated mRNA underwent amplification via in vitro transcription. TCRdb reprocessed the reads with MiXCR, giving one entry per CDR3 protein. The sample includes some 100,000 distinct CDR3 sequences, more than 20% of them seen just once. CDR1 and CDR2 (germline): MDHEN, SYDVKM. After removal of 3 bases from V and 3 bases from J, the junction contained 11 bases not matched to a gene. CDR3 length: 16 residues. Documented time point: after trial treatment. Treatment: LDRT plus nivolumab, ipilimumab, low-dose cyclophosphamide and aspirin (RACIN trial).

The sample in question was PBMCs, obtained after low-dose radiotherapy plus immunotherapy. The receptor's source is a female donor with ovarian cancer. The chain is built from TRBV28 and TRBJ2-7, with 7 bases matching TRBD1. The CDR3 region is CASSLGEGAAYYEQYF. CDR3 sequence (DNA): TGTGCCAGCAGTTTGGGTGAGGGGGCTGCCTACTACGAGCAGTACTTC.